These 32 T cell receptor beta chains share one sample of origin, sequenced in a study of blood T cell repertoires in COVID-19. Clones were sequenced by immunoSEQ multiplex PCR, and TCRdb holds only the in-frame ones, with some missing. The table has over 200,000 clones, about 85% seen once. The sample taken for sequencing was PBMCs or T cells enriched from blood (not recorded which). The receptors were sampled from a young man who had recovered from COVID-19.

The chain has TRBV5-4 and TRBJ2-2; tentatively, D is TRBD2 (5 bases). With 0 bases removed from V and 6 bases from J, the gap between germline ends came to 6 bases. Germline CDR1 reads SGHNT; CDR2 reads YYREEE (reference sequence). The CDR3 length is 13 residues. CDR3 region: CASSLVGAGELFF. In DNA form, the CDR3 reads TGTGCCAGCAGCTTGGTCGGGGCCGGGGAGCTGTTTTTT.

The J gene is TRBJ2-2, the V gene TRBV4-1; D call uncertain. V lost 1 base and J lost 5, with 23 bases in between. Germline loops: CDR1 MGHRA, CDR2 YSYEKL. The CDR3 has 19 residues. The CDR3 nucleotides read TGCGCCAGCAGCCAAGCTATACTAAGTCGTCGGATTTCGACCGGGGAGCTGTTTTTT. This sequence encodes CASSQAILSRRISTGELFF.

Concerning this clone: This may come from a read error, since a much larger clone is one base off. Other DNA sequences in the sample encode the same CDR3. The J gene is TRBJ1-2, the V gene TRBV27, with D possibly being TRBD1 (6 bases). V lost 2 bases to trimming and J lost 5 bases, with 6 bases between them. Germline CDR1 reads MNHEY; CDR2 reads SMNVEV (reference sequence). The CDR3 is 12 amino acids. The CDR3 sequence is CASSLQGYGYTF. CDR3 nucleotides: TGTGCCAGCAGTTTACAGGGGTATGGCTACACCTTC.

J is TRBJ2-3 and V is TRBV14; no firm D call. Germline CDR1 is SGHDN and CDR2 is FVKESK. The CDR3 has 15 amino acids. V was clipped by 9 bases and J by 0 bases, with 16 bases between them. DNA of the CDR3: TGTGCCAGTGGTAAGGAAGAGACTAGCACAGATACGCAGTATTTT. Translation gives CASGKEETSTDTQYF.

This clone was seen only once. The V call is TRBV6-5, the J call TRBJ1-2; D unclear. The CDR3 loop spans 12 amino acids. Deletions cut 5 bases from V and 2 bases from J, with 6 bases between. Germline CDR1 MNHEY, CDR2 SVGAGI. The CDR3 DNA reads TGTGCCAGCAGTATAGTAAACTATGGCTACACCTTC. Its translation is CASSIVNYGYTF.

This clone was counted once. The gene calls are TRBV28 and TRBJ1-4; D perhaps matches TRBD1 (6 bases). Trimming left V 6 bases short and J 7 bases short, with 12 bases between. Germline V gene lookup returns CDR1 MDHEN and CDR2 SYDVKM. The CDR3 totals 13 residues. CDR3 nucleotide sequence: TGTGCCAGCAGACGGACAGTAATTGAAAAACTGTTTTTT. It codes for CASRRTVIEKLFF.

The chain couples TRBV19 to TRBJ2-7; perhaps TRBD1 as D (5 bases). The CDR3 totals 15 residues. The V and J ends lost 0 bases and 2 bases respectively, with 11 bases between them. Germline CDR1 reads LNHDA; CDR2 reads SQIVND (reference sequence). CDR3 DNA: TGTGCCAGTAGTATAGAGGGTCCAGGGCCCTACGAGCAGTACTTC. Protein product: CASSIEGPGPYEQYF. Looking up the rest from reference TRBV19 and TRBJ2-7 gives the full variable domain: DGGITQSPKYLFRKEGQNVTLSCEQNLNHDAMYWYRQDPGQGLRLIYYSQIVNDFQKGDIAEGYSVSREKKESFPLTVTSAQKNPTAFYLCASSIEGPGPYEQYFGPGTRLTVT.

This sequence joins TRBV11-3 and TRBJ1-5; D remains unclear. The CDR3 runs 13 residues. Trimming cost V 5 bases and J 15 bases, with 20 bases left between them. Germline V lookup: CDR1 SGHNT, CDR2 YENEEA. In nucleotides, the CDR3 is TGTGCCAGCAGCGTACGAACATACAGAGACGGGCATTTT. Its protein product is CASSVRTYRDGHF.

CDR3 amino acids: CAWTVSRGYTF. DNA of the CDR3: TGTGCCTGGACGGTGTCCCGGGGCTACACCTTC. The rearrangement joins TRBV30 to TRBJ1-2; D gene unclear. The CDR3 length is 11 residues. V was clipped by 4 bases and J by 8 bases, with 11 bases between them. Germline V gives CDR1 GTSNPN, CDR2 SVGIG (reference sequence).

This clone was detected only a few times. V and J are TRBV9 and TRBJ1-1, with 9 bases matching TRBD1. The CDR3 length is 14 residues. Germline CDR1 and CDR2: SGDLS and YYNGEE. V was clipped by 2 bases and J by 1 base; unmatched bases: 0. This CDR3 reads CASSVGQGNTEAFF. The CDR3 DNA follows: TGTGCCAGCAGCGTGGGACAGGGGAACACTGAAGCTTTCTTT.

This chain joins TRBV6-5 and TRBJ2-1; D call uncertain. The CDR3 has 16 amino acids. CDR1 and CDR2 from the germline V gene are MNHEY and SVGAGI. Trimming left V 2 bases short and J 5 bases short, with 16 bases between. CDR3 in DNA: TGTGCCAGCAGTTACCGTGGCTCCCTCACCGACAATGAGCAGTTCTTC. It specifies CASSYRGSLTDNEQFF.

This chain links TRBV12-3 or TRBV12-4 with TRBJ2-5; no firm D call. The V gene lost 5 bases and the J gene lost 5 bases, with 9 bases spanning the gap. This CDR3 is 12 amino acids long. This chain's CDR3 is CASSPTRETQYF. The CDR3 bases are TGTGCCAGCAGTCCTACGAGGGAGACCCAGTACTTC.

The V gene is TRBV4-2, the J gene TRBJ1-2, with D possibly TRBD1 on 5 matching bases. Germline CDR1 is LGHNA and CDR2 is YNFKEQ. Trimming left V 1 base short and J 1 base short, with 7 bases between. The CDR3 covers 14 residues. The CDR3 region is CASSQADSNYGYTF. In DNA form, the CDR3 reads TGTGCCAGCAGCCAAGCCGACAGTAACTATGGCTACACCTTC.

CDR3 bases: TGTGCCAGCAGTGTAGGGGCTGGCTACACCTTC. Residues: CASSVGAGYTF. J is TRBJ1-2 and V is TRBV12-3 or TRBV12-4; a possible D gene is TRBD1 (5 bases). Trimming left V 5 bases short and J 7 bases short, with 8 bases between. This CDR3 comprises 11 residues.

The chain is built from TRBV5-1 and TRBJ1-4; no clear D. V lost 3 bases and J lost 7, with 13 bases in between. The CDR3 runs 14 residues. Germline V gene lookup returns CDR1 SGHRS and CDR2 YFSETQ. CDR3 protein: CASSSGSRSEKLFF. The CDR3 nucleotides are TGCGCCAGCAGCTCGGGGTCTAGGAGTGAAAAACTGTTTTTT.

The chain combines TRBV7-2 with TRBJ1-2, with D unresolved. This CDR3 region has 15 residues. Trimming took off 2 bases at V and 1 base at J, with 11 bases between the two ends. Germline CDR1 and CDR2: SGHTA and FQGNSA. Written as DNA, the CDR3 is TGTGCCAGCAGCTTAATTCCGGAGAGTAACTATGGCTACACCTTC. This translates into CASSLIPESNYGYTF.

The CDR3 loop is CASSYGGAEQFF. As DNA, the CDR3 is TGTGCCAGCAGTTACGGGGGGGCTGAGCAGTTCTTC. V and J are TRBV6-2 or TRBV6-3 and TRBJ2-1; a possible D gene is TRBD2 (7 bases). This CDR3 contains 12 residues. Looked up from germline, CDR1 is MNHEY and CDR2 is SVGEGT. V was shortened by 2 bases and J by 9 bases, with 8 bases between the two germline ends.

The chain combines TRBV5-1 with TRBJ1-3; no definite D call. This CDR3 has 16 residues. The V end was cut by 3 bases, the J end by 4 bases, with 17 bases between. Germline CDR1 is SGHRS and CDR2 is YFSETQ. The CDR3 nucleotides are TGCGCCAGCAGCTACCTCGGGATAGGGTGGGGAAACACCATATATTTT. Protein: CASSYLGIGWGNTIYF.

The chain carries TRBV6-6 and TRBJ1-2, with TRBD1 matching 7 bases. V lost 2 bases to trimming and J lost 7 bases; unmatched junction nucleotides: 10. Looked up from germline, CDR1 is MNHNY and CDR2 is SVGAGI (reference sequence). This CDR3 comprises 15 residues. CDR3 residues: CASSYGPQGWGGYTF. The CDR3 nucleotides read TGTGCCAGCAGTTACGGCCCACAGGGGTGGGGTGGCTACACCTTC.

The chain employs TRBV24-1 and TRBJ1-2; 7 positions match TRBD1. The CDR3 has 14 amino acids. After removal of 4 bases from V and 6 bases from J, the junction contained 7 bases not matched to a gene. Germline V CDR1 and CDR2: KGHDR, SFDVKD. Written as DNA, the CDR3 is TGTGCCACCAGTGACTCCGACAGGGAACATGGCTACACCTTC. Encoded protein: CATSDSDREHGYTF.

The chain employs TRBV3-1 (or the pseudogene TRBV3-2) and TRBJ2-4, with D maybe TRBD2 (6 bases). Germline loops: CDR1 LGHDT, CDR2 YNNKEL (reference sequence). Trimming shortened V by 4 bases and J by 8 bases, and 9 bases separated the two germline ends. CDR3 length: 12 residues. CDR3: CASSPWGDIQYF. For the CDR3, the DNA is TGTGCCAGCAGCCCCTGGGGGGACATTCAGTACTTC.

V and J are TRBV30 and TRBJ1-4; TRBD1 matches at 8 bases. CDR3 length: 13 residues. Germline V gene lookup returns CDR1 GTSNPN and CDR2 SVGIG (reference sequence). J lost 14 bases, V lost 7 bases, and 15 bases had no gene match. The CDR3 reads CAYTKQGGVYLFF. In DNA, the CDR3 is TGTGCCTATACCAAACAGGGGGGGGTGTACCTGTTTTTT.

The chain carries TRBV13 and TRBJ1-2; D perhaps matches TRBD1 (6 bases). The germline gives CDR1 PRHDT, CDR2 FYEKMQ (reference sequence). Trimming left V 6 bases short and J 7 bases short, with 12 bases between. The length of the CDR3 is 12 residues. CDR3 amino acids: CASRLGGVGYTF. DNA for the CDR3: TGTGCCAGCAGACTAGGGGGGGTTGGCTACACCTTC.

The chain carries TRBV19 and TRBJ1-2; possible D gene TRBD1, 5 bases. CDR3 length: 16 amino acids. The germline CDR1 and CDR2 sequences are LNHDA and SQIVND (reference sequence). Trimming stripped 5 bases from V and 6 bases from J, with 22 bases between. CDR3 in DNA: TGTGCCAGTAGTCCCCCCCTCGGGGGGACGGTCGATGGCTACACCTTC. Protein product: CASSPPLGGTVDGYTF.

This clone was seen a single time. The chain uses TRBV4-1 and TRBJ2-2; weak D call: TRBD1 (7 bases). V lost 6 bases and J lost 4, with 15 bases in between. Germline V lookup: CDR1 MGHRA, CDR2 YSYEKL. The CDR3 is made up of 15 amino acids. In DNA, the CDR3 is TGCGCCAGCAGTGGGGTGCAGGGGGGCACCGGGGAGCTGTTTTTT. This translates into CASSGVQGGTGELFF.

The chain joins TRBV14 to TRBJ1-5; D is uncertain. CDR1 and CDR2 (germline): SGHDN, FVKESK. This CDR3 comprises 12 residues. Trimming cost V 4 bases and J 6 bases, with 7 bases left between them. The CDR3 DNA is TGTGCCAGCAGCCTTGGGCTTCAGCCCCAGCATTTT. Protein product: CASSLGLQPQHF.

In its sample, this clone was seen once. This sequence joins TRBV2 and TRBJ2-3, with 12 bases that match TRBD2. Germline trimming cut 2 bases from V and 0 bases from J; bases unmatched to any gene: 0. CDR1 and CDR2 (germline): SNHLY, FYNNEI. CDR3 length equals 16 residues. The chain's CDR3 is CASSELAGGSTDTQYF. As DNA, the CDR3 is TGTGCCAGCAGTGAACTAGCGGGAGGGAGCACAGATACGCAGTATTTT.

This clone has a single count. The chain recombines TRBV29-1 with TRBJ2-7; 10 bases fit TRBD1. From germline, CDR1 is SQVTM and CDR2 ANQGSEA. CDR3 length: 13 residues. With V trimmed by 6 bases and J by 1 base, 3 bases remained unmatched. CDR3 region: CSVGTGESYEQYF. DNA of the CDR3: TGCAGCGTGGGGACAGGGGAGTCCTACGAGCAGTACTTC.

The rearrangement uses TRBV14 and TRBJ2-4; 8 bases are a match to TRBD2. The CDR3 runs 15 residues. With V trimmed by 4 bases and J by 7 bases, 9 bases remained unmatched. Germline lookup yields CDR1 SGHDN and CDR2 FVKESK. The CDR3 DNA follows: TGTGCCAGCAGCCCACCCGGGGGGGCTGGGAACATTCAGTACTTC. Translated: CASSPPGGAGNIQYF.

V is TRBV4-1 and J is TRBJ2-3; the D gene is possibly TRBD2 (6 bases). This CDR3 is built from 16 residues. In germline, CDR1 is MGHRA, CDR2 YSYEKL. V was cut by 2 bases and J by 0 bases, with 12 bases left in between. The DNA of the CDR3 is TGCGCCAGCAGCCAAAGAAGCGGGTCTAGCACAGATACGCAGTATTTT. Protein product: CASSQRSGSSTDTQYF.

The V and J genes are TRBV19 and TRBJ1-5; a possible D gene is TRBD1 (5 bases). Per germline, CDR1 LNHDA and CDR2 SQIVND (reference sequence). This CDR3 region has 13 residues. V shed 5 bases and J shed 4 bases, with 9 bases lying between them. CDR3 bases: TGTGCCAGTAGTCCAGGGCTTAATCAGCCCCAGCATTTT. Translation gives CASSPGLNQPQHF. The complete variable domain, with remaining parts taken from reference TRBV19 and TRBJ1-5, reads DGGITQSPKYLFRKEGQNVTLSCEQNLNHDAMYWYRQDPGQGLRLIYYSQIVNDFQKGDIAEGYSVSREKKESFPLTVTSAQKNPTAFYLCASSPGLNQPQHFGDGTRLSIL.

This clone was detected only once. The chain links TRBV15 to TRBJ2-7; maybe TRBD1 (5 bases). The CDR3 has 13 residues. Germline V lookup: CDR1 LNHNV, CDR2 YYDKDF (reference sequence). Between the trimmed V and J ends, which lost 0 bases and 6 bases, there was a span of 9 bases. In nucleotides, the CDR3 is TGTGCCACCAGCAGAGATTGGGGCGGCGAGCAGTACTTC. Translating it yields CATSRDWGGEQYF.